This T cell receptor beta chain came from a study of blood T cell repertoires in COVID-19. On the study more broadly: Specimens from acute and convalescent COVID-19 originated in the United States, Italy and Spain. PBMCs, B-cell-depleted T cells, or T cells provided the cDNA or gDNA that made up the material.

Assay: immunoSEQ multiplex PCR; the TCRdb copy retains only in-frame clones and omits some. This sample carries about 400,000 clones, over 75% of them seen once, and the ten largest clones take approximately 2.1%. Enrollees, about 18 to 90 years old, lived in roughly 24 US areas. Germline V gene lookup returns CDR1 SNHLY and CDR2 FYNNEI. V gave up 10 bases and J gave up 3 bases; unmatched junction bases: 12. This CDR3 spans 15 amino acids. This TCR came from a woman aged 40 to 50 with acute COVID-19. This chain joins TRBV2 and TRBJ1-5; 7 nucleotides agree with TRBD1. Sample: PBMCs or T cells enriched from blood (not recorded which). The CDR3 loop reads CATRKGAQINQPQHF. CDR3 DNA sequence: TGTGCCACCCGCAAGGGGGCACAGATCAATCAGCCCCAGCATTTT.